Shown below are 12 T cell receptor beta chains from a single sample sequenced in a study of blood T cell repertoires in COVID-19. The repertoire was sequenced with immunoSEQ multiplex PCR; TCRdb's copy has only in-frame clones and lacks some. The top ten clones hold roughly 8% of a sample with roughly 170,000 clones, about 83% of them seen once. Specimen: peripheral blood. These receptors originate from a man aged 40-55 years who had recovered from COVID-19.

This clone was seen once. The sample has other DNA sequences that encode this CDR3 too. The chain links TRBV9 to TRBJ1-3; D gene unclear. The CDR3 covers 14 residues. V was pared by 2 bases and J by 0 bases, with 6 bases between. CDR1 is SGDLS, CDR2 YYNGEE, per germline. CDR3 sequence reads: CASSVGSSGNTIYF. In nucleotides, the CDR3 is TGTGCCAGCAGCGTCGGTAGCTCTGGAAACACCATATATTTT.

This chain links TRBV5-5 with TRBJ2-2; D gene unclear. This CDR3 contains 15 residues. Germline CDR1 SGHKS, CDR2 YYEKEE (reference sequence). V was pared by 4 bases and J by 4 bases, with 14 bases between. The CDR3 coding sequence is TGTGCCAGCAGCGACACACCCCGTGGCACCGGGGAGCTGTTTTTT. Its translation: CASSDTPRGTGELFF.

The rearrangement joins TRBV28 to TRBJ1-5; possibly TRBD1 for D (5 bases). The CDR3 runs 12 residues. V lost 6 bases and J lost 8, with 11 bases in between. Germline CDR1 and CDR2: MDHEN and SYDVKM. The CDR3 coding sequence is TGTGCCAGCAGCCTAGGGGCAGAGCCCCAGCATTTT. As protein: CASSLGAEPQHF. The variable domain in full, with the rest retrieved from reference TRBV28 and TRBJ1-5, is DVKVTQSSRYLVKRTGEKVFLECVQDMDHENMFWYRQDPGLGLRLIYFSYDVKMKEKGDIPEGYSVSREKKERFSLILESASTNQTSMYLCASSLGAEPQHFGDGTRLSIL.

The chain joins TRBV6-6 to TRBJ2-3; D possibly corresponds to TRBD1 (6 bases). This CDR3 comprises 13 residues. V dropped 6 bases and J dropped 6 bases, with 13 bases sitting between them. The germline CDR1 and CDR2 sequences are MNHNY and SVGAGI (reference sequence). CDR3 DNA: TGTGCCAGCAGCCGACAACAGGGTGATACGCAGTATTTT. As protein: CASSRQQGDTQYF.

The rearrangement links TRBV6-5 to TRBJ1-3; D is ambiguous. The CDR3 has 15 amino acids. Germline assignment: CDR1 MNHEY and CDR2 SVGAGI. The germline V and J ends were trimmed by 0 bases and 4 bases, with 10 bases remaining between them. CDR3 sequence: CASSYSISPGNTIYF. In DNA, the CDR3 is TGTGCCAGCAGTTACTCGATTAGTCCGGGAAACACCATATATTTT.

This clone has just one count. The chain combines TRBV12-5 with TRBJ1-1; 7 nucleotides align to TRBD1. The V gene end was trimmed by 7 bases and the J gene end by 1 base; junction bases not matched to a gene: 9. This CDR3 is 15 amino acids long. CDR1 LGHNT and CDR2 FRNRAP come from the germline V gene. CDR3 sequence: CASVLGTERNTEAFF. CDR3 bases: TGTGCTAGTGTCCTCGGGACAGAGAGGAACACTGAAGCTTTCTTT.

The CDR3: CSASGGDEQYF. Written as DNA, the CDR3 is TGCAGTGCTAGCGGGGGGGACGAGCAGTACTTC. V gene TRBV20-1 combines with J gene TRBJ2-7, with TRBD2 identical over 8 bases. J gave up 5 bases and V 3 bases, and 0 bases lay outside the gene matches. CDR1 is DFQATT, CDR2 SNEGSKA, per germline (reference sequence). CDR3 length: 11 amino acids.

The CDR3 bases are TGTGCCAGCAGTGAAATGGGGGGGGATGAAGCTTTCTTT. The encoded protein is CASSEMGGDEAFF. This chain connects TRBV25-1 to TRBJ1-1; tentative D call: TRBD1 (5 bases). Per the germline V gene, CDR1 is MGHDK and CDR2 is SYGVNS. This CDR3 region has 13 residues. Trimming left V 2 bases short and J 7 bases short, with 11 bases between.

The V gene is TRBV4-3, the J gene TRBJ1-6; 7 positions agree with TRBD1. The CDR3 consists of 17 residues. The V and J ends lost 3 bases and 8 bases, in that order; junction bases with no gene match: 13. The V gene's germline CDR1 is LGHNA and CDR2 YSLEER. The DNA of the CDR3 is TGCGCCAGCAGCCAGGAGACACCGGGACAGAACGATTCACCCCTCCACTTT. Amino acid sequence: CASSQETPGQNDSPLHF.

This clone has a handful of counts. The J gene is TRBJ1-2, the V gene TRBV19, with D possibly TRBD1 on 6 matching bases. In germline, CDR1 is LNHDA, CDR2 SQIVND (reference sequence). Deletions cut 4 bases from V and 3 bases from J, with 12 bases between. This CDR3 has 14 amino acids. CDR3 region: CASSTPGGYYGYTF. In nucleotides, the CDR3 is TGTGCCAGTAGTACCCCGGGGGGCTACTATGGCTACACCTTC.

The rearrangement joins TRBV6-5 to TRBJ1-5; the D is unclear. CDR1 is MNHEY and CDR2 is SVGAGI in the germline V gene. The V and J ends lost 10 bases and 4 bases respectively, with 11 bases between them. The CDR3 is made up of 12 amino acids. Here the CDR3 DNA reads TGTGCCACGAGGAGTTTAAATCAGCCCCAGCATTTT. This encodes CATRSLNQPQHF.

The chain is built from TRBV13 and TRBJ2-7, with TRBD2 matching 10 bases. This CDR3 is built from 16 residues. Germline CDR1 reads PRHDT; CDR2 reads FYEKMQ (reference sequence). J was trimmed by 5 bases and V by 5 bases; bases with no gene match: 12. The CDR3 sequence: CASSLGSGLAAHEQYF. The DNA of the CDR3 is TGTGCCAGCAGCCTCGGGTCAGGACTAGCGGCACACGAGCAGTACTTC.